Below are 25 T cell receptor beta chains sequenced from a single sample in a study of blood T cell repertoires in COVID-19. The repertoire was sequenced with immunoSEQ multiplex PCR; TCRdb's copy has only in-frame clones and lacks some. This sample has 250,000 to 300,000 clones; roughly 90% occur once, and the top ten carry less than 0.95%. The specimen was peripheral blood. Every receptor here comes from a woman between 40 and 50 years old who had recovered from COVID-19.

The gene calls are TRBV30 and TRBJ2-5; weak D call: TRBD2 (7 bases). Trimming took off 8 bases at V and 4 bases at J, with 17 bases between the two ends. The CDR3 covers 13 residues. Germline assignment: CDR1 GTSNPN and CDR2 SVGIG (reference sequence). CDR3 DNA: TGTGCCAGGGGGATAGCGGGCCCAGAGACCCAGTACTTC. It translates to CARGIAGPETQYF.

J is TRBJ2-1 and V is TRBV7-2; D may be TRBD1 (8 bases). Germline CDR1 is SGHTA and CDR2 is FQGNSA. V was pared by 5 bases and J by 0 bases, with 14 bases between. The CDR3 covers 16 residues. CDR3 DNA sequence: TGTGCCAGCAGCCCACAGGGGGGGAGCTCCTACAATGAGCAGTTCTTC. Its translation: CASSPQGGSSYNEQFF.

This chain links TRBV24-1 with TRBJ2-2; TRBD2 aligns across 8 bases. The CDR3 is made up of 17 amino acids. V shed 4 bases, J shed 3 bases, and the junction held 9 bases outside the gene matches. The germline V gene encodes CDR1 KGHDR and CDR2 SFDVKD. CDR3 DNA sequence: TGTGCCACCAGTGACCCAAGCGGGAGCGGCCACACCGGGGAGCTGTTTTTT. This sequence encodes CATSDPSGSGHTGELFF.

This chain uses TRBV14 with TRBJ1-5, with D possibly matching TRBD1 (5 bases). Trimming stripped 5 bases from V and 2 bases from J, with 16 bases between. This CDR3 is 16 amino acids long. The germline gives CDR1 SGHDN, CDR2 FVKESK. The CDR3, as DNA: TGTGCCAGCAGCGTCCGGGCCCGACAGCGCAATCAGCCCCAGCATTTT. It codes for CASSVRARQRNQPQHF.

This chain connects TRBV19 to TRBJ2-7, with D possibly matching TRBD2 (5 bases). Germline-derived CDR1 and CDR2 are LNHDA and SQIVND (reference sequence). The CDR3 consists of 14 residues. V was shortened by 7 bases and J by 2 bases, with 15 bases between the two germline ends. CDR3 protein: CASTSAEPAYEQYF. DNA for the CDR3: TGTGCCAGTACCTCAGCGGAACCCGCCTACGAGCAGTACTTC.

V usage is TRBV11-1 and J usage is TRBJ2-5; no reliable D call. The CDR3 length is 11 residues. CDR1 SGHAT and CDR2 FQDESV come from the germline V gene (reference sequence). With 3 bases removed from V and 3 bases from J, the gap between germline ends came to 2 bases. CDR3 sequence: CASSFEETQYF. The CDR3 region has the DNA TGTGCCAGCAGCTTCGAAGAGACCCAGTACTTC.

The CDR3 sequence is CASMIGKGARNTIYF. The CDR3 coding sequence is TGTGCCAGTATGATCGGCAAGGGGGCACGAAACACCATATATTTT. The genes are TRBV19 and TRBJ1-3; 7 nucleotides align to TRBD1. J was trimmed by 5 bases and V by 7 bases; bases with no gene match: 11. The germline CDR1 and CDR2 sequences are LNHDA and SQIVND (reference sequence). This CDR3 is built from 15 residues. The full variable domain, with the rest looked up from reference TRBV19 and TRBJ1-3, is DGGITQSPKYLFRKEGQNVTLSCEQNLNHDAMYWYRQDPGQGLRLIYYSQIVNDFQKGDIAEGYSVSREKKESFPLTVTSAQKNPTAFYLCASMIGKGARNTIYFGEGSWLTVV.

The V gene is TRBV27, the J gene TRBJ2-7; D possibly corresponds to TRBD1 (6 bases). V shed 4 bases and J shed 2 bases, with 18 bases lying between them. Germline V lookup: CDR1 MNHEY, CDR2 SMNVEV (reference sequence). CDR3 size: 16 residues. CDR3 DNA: TGTGCCAGCAGTTCTCCACAGGGCTTGGAGGCCTACGAGCAGTACTTC. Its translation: CASSSPQGLEAYEQYF.

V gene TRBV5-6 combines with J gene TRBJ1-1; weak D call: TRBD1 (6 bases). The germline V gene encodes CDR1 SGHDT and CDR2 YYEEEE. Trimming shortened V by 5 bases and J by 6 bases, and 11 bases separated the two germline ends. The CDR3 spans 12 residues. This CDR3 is CASRIQGSEAFF. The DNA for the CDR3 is TGTGCCAGCAGGATACAGGGTTCTGAAGCTTTCTTT.

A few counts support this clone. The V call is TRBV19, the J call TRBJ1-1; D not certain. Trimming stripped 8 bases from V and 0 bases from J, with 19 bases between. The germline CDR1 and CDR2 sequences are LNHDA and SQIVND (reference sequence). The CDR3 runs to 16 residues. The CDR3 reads CASRQETVSVNTEAFF. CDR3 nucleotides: TGTGCCAGTCGCCAGGAAACAGTCTCCGTGAACACTGAAGCTTTCTTT.

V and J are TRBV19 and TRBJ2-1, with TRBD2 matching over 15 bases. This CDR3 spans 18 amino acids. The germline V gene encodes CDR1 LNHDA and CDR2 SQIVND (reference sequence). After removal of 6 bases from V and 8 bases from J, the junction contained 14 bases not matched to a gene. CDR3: CASRASGQGLAGGDEQFF. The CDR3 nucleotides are TGTGCCAGTAGGGCCTCGGGACAGGGACTAGCGGGAGGTGATGAGCAGTTCTTC.

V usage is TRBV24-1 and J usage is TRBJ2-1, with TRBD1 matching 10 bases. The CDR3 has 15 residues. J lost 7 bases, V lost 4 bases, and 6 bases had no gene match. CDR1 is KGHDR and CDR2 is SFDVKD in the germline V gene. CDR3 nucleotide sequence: TGTGCCACCAGTGACCTAGGACAGGGGGGGAATGAGCAGTTCTTC. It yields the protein CATSDLGQGGNEQFF.

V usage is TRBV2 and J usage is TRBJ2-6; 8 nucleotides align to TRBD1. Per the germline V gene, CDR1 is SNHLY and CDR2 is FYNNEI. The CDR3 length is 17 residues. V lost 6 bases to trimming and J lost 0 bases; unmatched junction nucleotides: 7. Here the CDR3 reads CASRTGTGLSGANVLTF. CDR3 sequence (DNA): TGTGCCAGCAGGACCGGGACAGGTCTCTCTGGGGCCAACGTCCTGACTTTC.

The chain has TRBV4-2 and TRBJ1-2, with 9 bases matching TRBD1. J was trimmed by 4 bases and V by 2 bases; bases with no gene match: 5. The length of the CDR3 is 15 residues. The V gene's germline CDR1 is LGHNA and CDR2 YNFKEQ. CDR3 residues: CASSQPGQGFYGYTF. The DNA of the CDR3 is TGTGCCAGCAGCCAACCGGGACAGGGCTTCTATGGCTACACCTTC.

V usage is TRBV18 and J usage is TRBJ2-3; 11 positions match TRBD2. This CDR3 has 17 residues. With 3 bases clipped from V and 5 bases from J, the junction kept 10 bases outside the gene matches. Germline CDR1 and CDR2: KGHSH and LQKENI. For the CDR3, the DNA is TGTGCCAGCTCACCGGTGGTAGCGGGAGGGGTTGGAGATACGCAGTATTTT. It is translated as CASSPVVAGGVGDTQYF.

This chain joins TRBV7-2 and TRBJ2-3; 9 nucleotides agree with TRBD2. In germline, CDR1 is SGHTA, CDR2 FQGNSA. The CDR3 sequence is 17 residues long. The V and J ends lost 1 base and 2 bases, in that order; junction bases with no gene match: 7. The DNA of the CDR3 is TGTGCCAGCAGCTTAGGACCTCTAGCGGGACCCACAGATACGCAGTATTTT. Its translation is CASSLGPLAGPTDTQYF.

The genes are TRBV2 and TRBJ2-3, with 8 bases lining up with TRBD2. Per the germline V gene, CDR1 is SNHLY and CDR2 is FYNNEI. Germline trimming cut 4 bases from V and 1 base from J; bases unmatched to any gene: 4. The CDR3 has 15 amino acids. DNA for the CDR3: TGTGCCAGCAGTGTCGGGCGGGAGGGCACAGATACGCAGTATTTT. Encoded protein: CASSVGREGTDTQYF.

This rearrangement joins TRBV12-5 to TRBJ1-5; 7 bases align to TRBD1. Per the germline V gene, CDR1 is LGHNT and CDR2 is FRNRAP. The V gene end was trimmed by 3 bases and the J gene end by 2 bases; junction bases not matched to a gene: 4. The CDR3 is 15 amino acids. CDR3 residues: CASGFEGQGNQPQHF. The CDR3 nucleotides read TGTGCTAGTGGTTTTGAAGGACAGGGCAATCAGCCCCAGCATTTT. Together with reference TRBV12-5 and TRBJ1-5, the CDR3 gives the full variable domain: DARVTQTPRHKVTEMGQEVTMRCQPILGHNTVFWYRQTMMQGLELLAYFRNRAPLDDSGMPKDRFSAEMPDATLATLKIQPSEPRDSAVYFCASGFEGQGNQPQHFGDGTRLSIL.

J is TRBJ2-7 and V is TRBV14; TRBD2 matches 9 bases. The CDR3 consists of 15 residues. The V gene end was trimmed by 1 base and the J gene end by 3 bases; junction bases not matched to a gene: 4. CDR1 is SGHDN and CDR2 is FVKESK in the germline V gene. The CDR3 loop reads CASSQGASGVYEQYF. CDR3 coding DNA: TGTGCCAGCAGCCAAGGGGCTAGCGGGGTCTACGAGCAGTACTTC.

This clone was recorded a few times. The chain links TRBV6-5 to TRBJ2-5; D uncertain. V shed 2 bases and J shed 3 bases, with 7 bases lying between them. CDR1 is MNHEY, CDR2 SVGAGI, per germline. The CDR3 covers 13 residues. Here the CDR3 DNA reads TGTGCCAGCAGTTACGTTCCGGAAGAGACCCAGTACTTC. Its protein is CASSYVPEETQYF.

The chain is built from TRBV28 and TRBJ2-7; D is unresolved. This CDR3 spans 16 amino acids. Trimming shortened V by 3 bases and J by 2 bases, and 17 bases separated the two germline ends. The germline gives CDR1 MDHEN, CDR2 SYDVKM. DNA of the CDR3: TGTGCCAGCAGTTTCGTTTCCTTTGGCACCGCCTACGAGCAGTACTTC. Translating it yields CASSFVSFGTAYEQYF.

The DNA for the CDR3 is TGCGCCAGCAGCACTGGACAGGGGGCGAGCACCGGGGAGCTGTTTTTT. This sequence encodes CASSTGQGASTGELFF. The V call is TRBV5-1, the J call TRBJ2-2; 11 positions agree with TRBD1. Unmatched junction bases numbered 6, after V lost 4 bases and J lost 4 bases. The CDR3 has 16 amino acids. Germline CDR1 and CDR2: SGHRS and YFSETQ.

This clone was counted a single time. DNA for the CDR3: TGTGCCAGCAGCTCACCTACGGACAGGACCTATGGCTACACCTTC. Protein sequence: CASSSPTDRTYGYTF. The rearrangement uses TRBV11-2 and TRBJ1-2; 7 bases match TRBD1. V shed 4 bases, J shed 4 bases, and the junction held 9 bases outside the gene matches. The CDR3 spans 15 residues. CDR1 is SGHAT, CDR2 FQNNGV, per germline.

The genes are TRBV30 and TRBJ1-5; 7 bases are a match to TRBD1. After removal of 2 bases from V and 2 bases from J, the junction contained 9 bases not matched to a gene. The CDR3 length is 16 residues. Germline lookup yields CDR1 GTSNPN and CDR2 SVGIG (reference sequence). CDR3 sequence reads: CAWSTRRQGGNQPQHF. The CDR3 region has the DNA TGTGCCTGGAGTACCAGGAGACAGGGAGGCAATCAGCCCCAGCATTTT.

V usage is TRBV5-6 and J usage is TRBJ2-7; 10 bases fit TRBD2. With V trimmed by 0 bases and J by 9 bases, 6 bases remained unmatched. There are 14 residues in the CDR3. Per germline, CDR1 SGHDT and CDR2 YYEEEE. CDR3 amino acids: CASSLGLAGLGQYF. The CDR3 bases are TGTGCCAGCAGCTTGGGACTAGCGGGTCTAGGGCAGTACTTC.